This entry features one T cell receptor beta chain sequence. All the patients suffered relapse after autologous stem cell transplantation, and brentuximab vedotin exposure differed. The CD4+ T cells used were purified from thawed PBMCs through magnetic negative selection. This record comes from a study of PD-1 blockade in classical Hodgkin lymphoma. The CDR3 runs to 13 residues. Trimming pared 7 bases from V and 6 bases from J, leaving 12 bases between. Per germline, CDR1 MNHNS and CDR2 SASEGT. Sequencing was performed with immunoSEQ multiplex PCR; in TCRdb, only in-frame clones are kept and a portion is missing. The sample lists over 30,000 clones; 80% to 95% were seen once.

The source of this sequence is a human donor with classical Hodgkin lymphoma. Source: CD4+ T cells from blood, taken at baseline. The chain couples TRBV6-1 to TRBJ2-2; a possible D gene is TRBD1 (5 bases). The CDR3 sequence is CASTRAGPGELFF. For the CDR3, the DNA is TGTGCCAGCACCAGGGCCGGGCCCGGGGAGCTGTTTTTT.